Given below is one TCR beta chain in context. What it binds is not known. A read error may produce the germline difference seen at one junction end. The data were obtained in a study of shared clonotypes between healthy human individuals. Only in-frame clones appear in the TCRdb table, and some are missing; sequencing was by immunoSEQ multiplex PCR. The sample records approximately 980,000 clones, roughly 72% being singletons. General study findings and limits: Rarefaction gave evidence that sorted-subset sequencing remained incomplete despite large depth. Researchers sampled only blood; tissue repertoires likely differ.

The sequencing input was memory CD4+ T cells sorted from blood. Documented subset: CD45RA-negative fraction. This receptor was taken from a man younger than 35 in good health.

The CDR3, as DNA: TGTGCTAGCAGCTTACCCCCTCCGACCTATGGCTACACCTTC. It translates to CASSLPPPTYGYTF. The chain combines TRBV7-7 with TRBJ1-2; D unclear. The CDR3 loop spans 14 amino acids. From germline, CDR1 is SSHAT and CDR2 FNYEAQ (reference sequence).